This T cell receptor beta chain is drawn from a study of shared clonotypes between healthy human individuals. CD45RO-negative, CCR7-selected cells formed the naive CD8 fraction, which excluded terminally differentiated effector memory CD45RA+ cells. CDR3 length: 14 residues. V lost 4 bases, J lost 1 base, and 10 bases lay in between. Germline CDR1 is MNHEY and CDR2 is SVGAGI. Repertoires were generated with immunoSEQ multiplex PCR, while TCRdb's copy carries only in-frame clones and drops some. The sample has over 2 million clones; about 95% are singletons. The gene calls are TRBV6-5 and TRBJ2-5, with unresolved D. Sequencing input: naive CD8+ T cells sorted from blood. This clonotype was obtained from a man aged 18 to 30 in good health. The CDR3 sequence: CASSLQRGQETQYF. The CDR3 DNA sequence: TGTGCCAGCAGTTTACAGAGAGGCCAAGAGACCCAGTACTTC.